This note documents a single T cell receptor beta chain sequence. The target antigen is unknown. This sample was included in a study of CXCR3-negative and CXCR3-positive naive CD8 T cells. Broader study findings: Similar TRBV-TRBJ usage characterized naive CXCR3-negative and CXCR3-positive cells; memory cells differed.

In germline, CDR1 is SGHVS, CDR2 FNYEAQ. CDR3 length: 14 amino acids. In preparing the TRB cDNA libraries, 5' RACE with UMI labels was used. From its re-call of the 5' RACE reads, TCRdb lists each CDR3 protein once, without DNA. Its listing shows about 66,000 distinct CDR3 sequences. What was sequenced was naive CXCR3- CD8+ T cells from blood. The subset was: CD45RO-CCR7+CD27+CD95- naive CD8+ T cells lacking CXCR3 (TNR3-). This receptor was obtained from a human donor in good health. Some clones in this sample may be carry-over from other donors' samples. This chain uses TRBV7-6 with TRBJ1-2; there is no DNA to check the TCRdb D call of TRBD1. CDR3: CASSQRQGNYGYTF.